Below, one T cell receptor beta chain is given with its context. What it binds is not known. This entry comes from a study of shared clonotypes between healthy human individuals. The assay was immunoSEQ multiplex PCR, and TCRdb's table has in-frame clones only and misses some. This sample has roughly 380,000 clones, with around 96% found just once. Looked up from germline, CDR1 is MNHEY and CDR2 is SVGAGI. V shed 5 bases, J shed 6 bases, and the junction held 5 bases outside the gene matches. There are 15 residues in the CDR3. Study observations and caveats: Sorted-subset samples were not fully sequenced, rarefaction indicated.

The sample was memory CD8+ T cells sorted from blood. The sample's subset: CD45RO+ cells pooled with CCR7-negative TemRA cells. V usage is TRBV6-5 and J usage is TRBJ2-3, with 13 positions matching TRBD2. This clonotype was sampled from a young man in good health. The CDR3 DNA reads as TGTGCCAGCAGTGGGGGACTAGCGGGGTGGGATACGCAGTATTTT. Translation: CASSGGLAGWDTQYF.